This entry describes one T cell receptor beta chain. Its antigen remains unidentified. It has no much larger one-base neighbor in the sample; base qualities were not kept. Reading the germline V gene gives CDR1 SQVTM and CDR2 ANQGSEA. V ends up 3 bases short and J 5 bases short, with an unmatched junction base count of 2. Its CDR3 holds 13 amino acids, cysteine through phenylalanine. Of all the DNA, just the CDR3 is kept, 39 bases in frame from base 1. This entry belongs to a study of CD8 T cells in Susac syndrome (dated by TCRdb to the late 2010s). The study in broad terms: Repertoire sequencing was used to test whether CD8+ T cell activation and differentiation in Susac syndrome was antigen driven. Clonality of the CD8+ T cell repertoire was compared between roughly 13 healthy donors, approximately 14 Susac syndrome patients and 15 or so multiple sclerosis patients. What the work shows at the level of the full study, not this receptor alone: The study acknowledged that relatively few individuals were included in the TCR sequencing and HLA analysis.

Peripheral blood CD8+ and CD4+ T cells from healthy donors, Susac syndrome patients and multiple sclerosis patients were profiled using high-throughput TCR beta sequencing. Treatment-naive patients with stable or active relapsing-remitting disease fulfilling revised McDonald criteria were used as multiple sclerosis controls. Bulk CD8+ and CD4+ T cells were purified magnetically by negative isolation, whereas CD8+ TEMRA cells were enriched by FACS. Blood was collected in EDTA tubes and processed within 24 hours, with PBMCs isolated through density gradient centrifugation. PBMCs intended for TCR sequencing were frozen in liquid nitrogen and were later thawed in a 37 degrees C water bath. The sorted or isolated CD4+, CD8+ and CD8+ TEMRA cells had a purity of 90% or higher. RNA was extracted using the RNeasy kit, and roughly 0.5 to 1 microgram was reverse transcribed with random hexamers. The immunoSEQ multiplex PCR assay, which covers 54 Vbeta and 13 Jbeta segments, was used to amplify TCR beta CDR3 regions. PCR amplification bias was corrected using a synthetic template baseline for primer optimization and computational correction. The paper's data handling went like this. Reads were annotated to V, D and J genes per IMGT and analyzed with immunoSEQ Analyzer, keeping only productive sequences. Clonality was calculated as one minus the Shannon entropy normalized by log2 of the number of productive unique sequences. Public and private clones were assessed among the 100 most prevalent clones of each patient and control. Clones were defined as Susac-specific when absent from the healthy and MS cohorts, from 1,000 to 1,100 published viral clones and from other ImmuneACCESS disease sequences. TCRdb reprocessed the public reads (quality trimming at Q25 with fastp, clone calling with MiXCR) and kept in-frame beta chains. Each CDR3 protein appears once, grouped with its most common genes and DNA. TCRdb's processing, not the authors', yielded these V and J calls. The sample records hundreds of thousands of distinct CDR3 sequences, roughly 92% of which are singletons. Approximately 0.13% of the sample goes to the ten largest clones.

The receptor comes from a human donor with multiple sclerosis. The sample consisted of CD8+ T cells from PBMCs. The chain joins TRBV29-1 to TRBJ2-1; a stretch of 9 junction bases matches TRBD2. This receptor carries the CDR3 CSVEGTSHNEQFF. The bases read TGCAGCGTTGAGGGGACTAGCCACAATGAGCAGTTCTTC.